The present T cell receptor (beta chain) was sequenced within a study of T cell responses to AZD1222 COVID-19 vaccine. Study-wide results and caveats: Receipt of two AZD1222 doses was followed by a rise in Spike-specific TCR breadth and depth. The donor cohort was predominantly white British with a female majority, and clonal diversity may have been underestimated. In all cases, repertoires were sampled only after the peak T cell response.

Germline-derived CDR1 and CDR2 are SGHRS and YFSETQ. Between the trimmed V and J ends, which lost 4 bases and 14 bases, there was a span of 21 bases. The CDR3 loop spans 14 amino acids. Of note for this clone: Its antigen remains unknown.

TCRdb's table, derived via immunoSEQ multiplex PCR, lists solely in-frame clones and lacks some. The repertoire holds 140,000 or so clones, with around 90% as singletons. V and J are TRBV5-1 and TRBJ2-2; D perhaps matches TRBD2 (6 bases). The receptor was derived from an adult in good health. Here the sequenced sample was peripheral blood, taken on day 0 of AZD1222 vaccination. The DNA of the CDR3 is TGCGCCAGCAGCCCGACGGCAGCGGGCGCTCAACTGTTTTTT. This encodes CASSPTAAGAQLFF.